This T cell receptor (beta chain) was found in a study of blood T cell repertoires in COVID-19. This CDR3 has 11 amino acids. The V gene lost 5 bases and the J gene lost 9 bases, with 12 bases spanning the gap. Germline V CDR1 and CDR2: SQVTM, ANQGSEA. The protocol was immunoSEQ multiplex PCR, while the TCRdb copy is restricted to in-frame clones and leaves out a portion. Of about 150,000 clones in the sample, 86% are singletons; the top ten hold approximately 3.5%. Sequenced input: peripheral blood. This sequence originates from a man in his sixties or seventies with acute or convalescent COVID-19. The rearrangement joins TRBV29-1 to TRBJ2-3; D remains ambiguous. The CDR3 loop is CSVYYRVTQYF. CDR3 nucleotide sequence: TGCAGCGTTTATTACCGGGTCACGCAGTATTTT.